The entry below gives a single T cell receptor (beta chain) sequence along with its context. One end of the junction is discordant with germline, which a read error may explain. The data derive from a study of blood T cell repertoires in COVID-19. Study summary: The study drew acute and convalescent COVID-19 samples from the United States, Italy and Spain. Sources were T cells, B-cell-depleted T cells, or PBMCs; the material itself was cDNA or gDNA.

This CDR3 region has 16 residues. Per germline, CDR1 SSHAT and CDR2 FNYEAQ (reference sequence). In the study's own analysis: Reference gene primer amplification gave estimated nucleated cell counts. Produced via immunoSEQ multiplex PCR; TCRdb's table is partial and in-frame only. Clone size and V and J calls were adopted from that table, with D and trimming inferred from the DNA. In the table there are 160,000 or so clones, around 84% of which are singletons. The material sequenced was peripheral blood. The chain is built from TRBV7-7 and TRBJ1-2; 9 bases fit TRBD1. This TCR derives from a woman over 75 with acute or convalescent COVID-19. CDR3 sequence reads: CASSLGIQGAPGGYTF. The CDR3 DNA reads as TGTGCTAGCAGCTTAGGGATACAGGGGGCGCCGGGTGGCTACACCTTC. The whole variable domain, remainder taken from reference TRBV7-7 and TRBJ1-2, is GAGVSQSPRYKVTKRGQDVTLRCDPISSHATLYWYQQALGQGPEFLTYFNYEAQPDKSGLPSDRFSAERPEGSISTLTIQRTEQRDSAMYRCASSLGIQGAPGGYTFGSGTRLTVV.